These T cell receptor beta chains were read from a single sample in a study of tumor-infiltrating lymphocytes in primary liver carcinoma. MiXCR, run by TCRdb on the multiplex PCR reads, gives a single entry per CDR3 protein. Found here are 310,000 or so distinct CDR3 sequences, around three fifths of them singletons; the top ten hold roughly 6%. Sample: peripheral blood. These receptors all come from a man aged 35 to 55 with primary liver carcinoma and hepatitis B virus infection. Both conserved end residues are part of each CDR3. D genes are given only for firm matches. Expanded clones get a size class; other rows say once, few or many, or leave the size out.

j_call: TRBJ1-6; d_call: .; clone_size: .; v_call: TRBV11-2; cdr3_nt: TGCGCCAGCAGCTCAGTCCGGGGGGCAGGTTCACCCCTCCACTTT; cdr3_aa: CASSSVRGAGSPLHF
j_call: TRBJ2-1; d_call: .; clone_size: .; v_call: TRBV6-5; cdr3_nt: TGTGCCAGCAGTTACATAGTAGAGAGCTCCTACAATGAGCAGTTCTTC; cdr3_aa: CASSYIVESSYNEQFF
j_call: TRBJ2-1; d_call: .; clone_size: few; v_call: TRBV2; cdr3_nt: TGTGCCAGCAGTGAACAGGGGTTCAATGAGCAGTTCTTC; cdr3_aa: CASSEQGFNEQFF
j_call: TRBJ2-1; d_call: .; clone_size: few; v_call: TRBV5-1; cdr3_nt: TGCGCCAGCAGCCCGGGGGGTGCAGGGGGACATGAGCAGTTCTTC; cdr3_aa: CASSPGGAGGHEQFF
j_call: TRBJ2-5; d_call: .; clone_size: .; v_call: TRBV5-1; cdr3_nt: TGCGCCAGCAGCTTGAATCGGGGCGCTCAAGAGACCCAGTACTTC; cdr3_aa: CASSLNRGAQETQYF
j_call: TRBJ2-5; d_call: .; clone_size: many; v_call: TRBV6-5; cdr3_nt: TGTGCCAGCATGAACAGGGTAGAGACCCAGTACTTC; cdr3_aa: CASMNRVETQYF
j_call: TRBJ2-1; d_call: TRBD1; clone_size: .; v_call: TRBV29-1; cdr3_nt: TGCAGCGTTGAGTTCGGGACAGGGGGCTTTTATGAGCAGTTCTTC; cdr3_aa: CSVEFGTGGFYEQFF
j_call: TRBJ2-1; d_call: .; clone_size: few; v_call: TRBV10-3; cdr3_nt: TGTGCGATGGGCGAATTGGAAGGCAATGAGCAGTTCTTC; cdr3_aa: CAMGELEGNEQFF
j_call: TRBJ2-5; d_call: .; clone_size: .; v_call: TRBV6-2/TRBV6-3; cdr3_nt: TGTTCCAGCCGGACAGTAGCCGACCCCAAGACCCAGTACTTC; cdr3_aa: CSSRTVADPKTQYF
j_call: TRBJ2-1; d_call: TRBD2; clone_size: .; v_call: TRBV10-2; cdr3_nt: TGCGCCAGCAGTGGCCAGCGGGAGAGCTCCTACAATGAGCTGTTCTTC; cdr3_aa: CASSGQRESSYNELFF
j_call: TRBJ2-3; d_call: .; clone_size: .; v_call: TRBV11-3; cdr3_nt: TGTGCCAGCAGCTTAGATGGAGCAGATACGCAGAATTTT; cdr3_aa: CASSLDGADTQNF
j_call: TRBJ2-7; d_call: TRBD2; clone_size: .; v_call: TRBV6-5; cdr3_nt: TGTGCCAGCCACCGGACTAGCGGGAGCGAGCATTACTTC; cdr3_aa: CASHRTSGSEHYF
j_call: TRBJ2-3; d_call: .; clone_size: .; v_call: TRBV5-5; cdr3_nt: TGTGCCAGCAGCTTGGCCGATCTATCAGGGGATACGCAGTATTTT; cdr3_aa: CASSLADLSGDTQYF
j_call: TRBJ2-7; d_call: .; clone_size: once; v_call: TRBV6-5; cdr3_nt: TGTGCCAGCAGTTTCCCCCAGGGTAGCTCCTACGAGCAGTGCTTC; cdr3_aa: CASSFPQGSSYEQCF
j_call: TRBJ2-3; d_call: .; clone_size: .; v_call: TRBV11-2; cdr3_nt: TGTGCCAACAGCCTATCAGGGCCCGATACGCAGTATTTT; cdr3_aa: CANSLSGPDTQYF
j_call: TRBJ2-3; d_call: TRBD2; clone_size: .; v_call: TRBV12-3/TRBV12-4; cdr3_nt: TGTGCCAGCAGTTTACCGACTAGCGGGGAATCCACAGATACGCGCTATTTT; cdr3_aa: CASSLPTSGESTDTRYF
j_call: TRBJ2-7; d_call: TRBD2; clone_size: .; v_call: TRBV12-3/TRBV12-4; cdr3_nt: TGTGCCAGCAGTTTAAAAGACGGGAGGATGCGTCATTGGGAGCAGTACTTC; cdr3_aa: CASSLKDGRMRHWEQYF
j_call: TRBJ2-3; d_call: .; clone_size: .; v_call: TRBV10-3; cdr3_nt: TGTACCATTAGTTATGATGGCGGGAGCACAGATACGCAGTATTTT; cdr3_aa: CTISYDGGSTDTQYF
j_call: TRBJ2-3; d_call: TRBD2; clone_size: .; v_call: TRBV6-1; cdr3_nt: TGTGCCGGCAGTGCACTAGCGGGAGGTGGGACAGATACGCAGTATTTT; cdr3_aa: CAGSALAGGGTDTQYF
j_call: TRBJ2-3; d_call: .; clone_size: many; v_call: TRBV29-1; cdr3_nt: TGCAGCGGTGGACAGTTCACAGATACGCAGTATTTT; cdr3_aa: CSGGQFTDTQYF
j_call: TRBJ1-1; d_call: TRBD1; clone_size: .; v_call: TRBV29-1; cdr3_nt: TGCAGCGTTGAAGATGGATATGGGAACCCGGGACAGCGAAATGACGCTTTCTTT; cdr3_aa: CSVEDGYGNPGQRNDAFF
j_call: TRBJ2-1; d_call: TRBD2; clone_size: many; v_call: TRBV4-1; cdr3_nt: TGCGCCAGCAGCCAAACCGGGACTAGCGGATACAATGAGCAGTTCTTC; cdr3_aa: CASSQTGTSGYNEQFF
j_call: TRBJ2-6; d_call: TRBD1; clone_size: .; v_call: TRBV5-1; cdr3_nt: TGCGCCAGAGGAAGACAGGGGGCATTCAGCGAGGTCAACGTCCTGACTTTC; cdr3_aa: CARGRQGAFSEVNVLTF
j_call: TRBJ1-5; d_call: TRBD1; clone_size: .; v_call: TRBV11-3; cdr3_nt: TGTGCCAGCAGCTTAATTGTGTCGGTTTCGAGGGGGCCAGGTAATCAGCCCCAGCATTTT; cdr3_aa: CASSLIVSVSRGPGNQPQHF
j_call: TRBJ2-1; d_call: TRBD2; clone_size: .; v_call: TRBV11-2; cdr3_nt: TGTGCCAGGAGCTTTTTGTCGCTAGCGGGAGTGGAGCAGTTCTTC; cdr3_aa: CARSFLSLAGVEQFF
j_call: TRBJ2-2; d_call: TRBD1; clone_size: .; v_call: TRBV6-2/TRBV6-3; cdr3_nt: TGTGCCAGCAGTTCAACCCGGGGACAGTCCTGGGCGAAGTCTCCGAACACCGGGGAGCTGTTTTTT; cdr3_aa: CASSSTRGQSWAKSPNTGELFF
j_call: TRBJ2-1; d_call: .; clone_size: many; v_call: TRBV4-3; cdr3_nt: TGCGCCAGCAGCCAAGATTCAGGTCGGGGTGAGCAGTTCTTC; cdr3_aa: CASSQDSGRGEQFF
j_call: TRBJ2-7; d_call: .; clone_size: .; v_call: TRBV11-2; cdr3_nt: TGTACCAACAGCTTAGGGGGGGGCTACGAGCAGTACTTC; cdr3_aa: CTNSLGGGYEQYF
j_call: TRBJ2-3; d_call: .; clone_size: .; v_call: TRBV6-2/TRBV6-3; cdr3_nt: TGTGCCGGCAGCCCGAGACTAGGGGCAGATACGCACTATTTT; cdr3_aa: CAGSPRLGADTHYF
j_call: TRBJ1-5; d_call: .; clone_size: few; v_call: TRBV6-2/TRBV6-3; cdr3_nt: TGTGCCAGCAGTTACGATTTTTCCGTTCAGCCCCAGCATTTT; cdr3_aa: CASSYDFSVQPQHF
j_call: TRBJ2-2; d_call: TRBD2; clone_size: .; v_call: TRBV10-3; cdr3_nt: TGTGCCATCAATGGTCTAGCGGGAGGAATGTCCGGGGAGCTGTTTTTT; cdr3_aa: CAINGLAGGMSGELFF
j_call: TRBJ1-1; d_call: .; clone_size: few; v_call: TRBV7-8; cdr3_nt: TGTGCCAGCAGCTTAGTCGGGCGGAACACTGAAGCTTTCTTT; cdr3_aa: CASSLVGRNTEAFF
j_call: TRBJ1-2; d_call: .; clone_size: few; v_call: TRBV5-4; cdr3_nt: TGTGCCAGCAGCTTGGTGGGTCAAGAAGGGAATGGCTACACCTTC; cdr3_aa: CASSLVGQEGNGYTF
j_call: TRBJ2-7; d_call: .; clone_size: many; v_call: TRBV6-2/TRBV6-3; cdr3_nt: TGTGCCAGCAGTTACTCGGGGCGTCTTCTCTTGTACTTC; cdr3_aa: CASSYSGRLLLYF
j_call: TRBJ2-7; d_call: .; clone_size: few; v_call: TRBV5-6; cdr3_nt: TGTGCCAGCAGCTTAGGGCCCTCCACCTCCTACGAGCAGTACTTC; cdr3_aa: CASSLGPSTSYEQYF
j_call: TRBJ2-3; d_call: .; clone_size: many; v_call: TRBV29-1; cdr3_nt: TGCAGCGTCCAAGGGGCGACAACCACTAGCACAGATACGCAGTATTTT; cdr3_aa: CSVQGATTTSTDTQYF
j_call: TRBJ2-3; d_call: .; clone_size: .; v_call: TRBV6-2/TRBV6-3; cdr3_nt: TGTGCCAGCAGTTCGGCTACAACGCACACAGATACGCAGTATTTT; cdr3_aa: CASSSATTHTDTQYF
j_call: TRBJ2-5; d_call: TRBD2; clone_size: .; v_call: TRBV4-3; cdr3_nt: TGCGCCAGCAGCCAAGAGCCTAGCGGAATCCAAGGTACCCAGTACTTC; cdr3_aa: CASSQEPSGIQGTQYF
j_call: TRBJ2-7; d_call: TRBD2; clone_size: .; v_call: TRBV28; cdr3_nt: TGTGCCAGCACCAGATCGGGAGGCCCCTACGAGCAGAACTTC; cdr3_aa: CASTRSGGPYEQNF
j_call: TRBJ2-5; d_call: .; clone_size: .; v_call: TRBV28; cdr3_nt: TGTGCCAGCAGTTTCCCCAGGAGGCAAGAGACCCAGTACTTC; cdr3_aa: CASSFPRRQETQYF
j_call: TRBJ2-1; d_call: .; clone_size: .; v_call: TRBV29-1; cdr3_nt: TGCAGCGCCTGCCCAAGTGGGAATGAGCAGTTCTTC; cdr3_aa: CSACPSGNEQFF
j_call: TRBJ2-3; d_call: TRBD1; clone_size: .; v_call: TRBV30; cdr3_nt: TGTGCCTGGAGCGGGCAGGGGGCGCGGAGAGATACGCAGTATTTT; cdr3_aa: CAWSGQGARRDTQYF
j_call: TRBJ1-5; d_call: TRBD1; clone_size: .; v_call: TRBV11-2; cdr3_nt: TGTGCCAGTAGCAAGACAGGGGACTTCAATCAGCCCCAGCATTTT; cdr3_aa: CASSKTGDFNQPQHF
j_call: TRBJ2-3; d_call: TRBD2; clone_size: .; v_call: TRBV11-2; cdr3_nt: TGCGCCAGCAGCTTAGTTGGGCTAGCGGGAGTACGCAGATACGCAGTATTT; cdr3_aa: CASSLVGLAGVRRYAVF
j_call: TRBJ1-4; d_call: .; clone_size: few; v_call: TRBV2; cdr3_nt: TGTGCCAGCAGGCCGGGCGCAGGGGCGAATGAAAAACTGTTTTTT; cdr3_aa: CASRPGAGANEKLFF
j_call: TRBJ2-1; d_call: .; clone_size: once; v_call: TRBV11-2; cdr3_nt: TGTGCCAGTAGCCCGAGCAGGACACGCTACAATGAGCAGTTCTTC; cdr3_aa: CASSPSRTRYNEQFF
j_call: TRBJ2-5; d_call: TRBD2; clone_size: .; v_call: TRBV11-2; cdr3_nt: TGTGCCAGGAGCTTAGCTCAGGGAGGGTATCAAGAGACCCAGTACTTC; cdr3_aa: CARSLAQGGYQETQYF
j_call: TRBJ2-7; d_call: TRBD1; clone_size: many; v_call: TRBV28; cdr3_nt: TGTGCCAGCAGCCCTGGGACAGGGGTTGAGCAGTACTTC; cdr3_aa: CASSPGTGVEQYF
j_call: TRBJ2-7; d_call: .; clone_size: .; v_call: TRBV11-2; cdr3_nt: TGTCCCAGCGGCTTCGGGGGCTCCTACGAGCAGTACTTC; cdr3_aa: CPSGFGGSYEQYF
j_call: TRBJ1-1; d_call: .; clone_size: few; v_call: TRBV11-2; cdr3_nt: TGTGCCAGCACCGCTCGGTTCGGAAATGATGAAGATTTCTTT; cdr3_aa: CASTARFGNDEDFF